The 28 T cell receptor beta chains listed next were all sequenced from one sample in a study of T cells in Graves' hyperthyroidism and ophthalmopathy. RNA transcripts gave rise to amplified TCR beta CDR3 regions. In the first-round RT-PCR of the TCR CDR3, the HTBI primer set was used. TCRdb reprocessed the multiplex PCR reads with MiXCR, giving one entry per CDR3 protein. The table lists around 580,000 distinct CDR3 sequences, 16% of them singletons. Sequencing was done on a sample of blood. These receptors were taken from a woman between 18 and 29 years old with Graves' hyperthyroidism.

Regarding this clonotype: A much more abundant neighbour one base away suggests this may be a read error. V and J are TRBV10-1 and TRBJ2-7; D tentatively fits TRBD1 or TRBD2 (6 bases each). The J call may be in error: the DNA end matches TRBJ2-1 better. The germline V gene encodes CDR1 WNHNN and CDR2 SYGVQD (reference sequence). This CDR3 spans 14 amino acids. For the CDR3, the DNA is TGCGCCAGCAGAGACCGGGGGCGAAGGTACGAGCAGTTCTTC. Translation gives CASRDRGRRYEQFF.

The gene calls are TRBV5-8 and TRBJ2-5; 10 bases map to TRBD2. The CDR3 length is 16 residues. The germline gives CDR1 SGHTS, CDR2 YDEGEE. The J segment lost 5 bases and the V segment lost 0 bases, leaving 7 bases of the junction unmatched. The CDR3 sequence: CASSLGSGRVEETQYF. In DNA, the CDR3 is TGTGCCAGCAGCTTGGGCAGCGGGAGGGTTGAGGAGACCCAGTACTTC.

Comment on this clonotype: This may stem from a read error, because a much larger clone lies one nucleotide away. The gene calls are TRBV2 and TRBJ2-5, with D possibly TRBD2 on 5 matching bases. The germline V gene has CDR1 SNHLY and CDR2 FYNNEI. This CDR3 region has 14 residues. Trimming removed 3 bases from V and 5 bases from J, with 13 bases in between. The CDR3 sequence: CASSERVASETQYF. CDR3 DNA: TGTGCCAGCAGTGAGAGGGTAGCTTCCGAGACCCAGTACTTC. Full variable domain (missing parts from reference TRBV2 and TRBJ2-5): EPEVTQTPSHQVTQMGQEVILRCVPISNHLYFYWYRQILGQKVEFLVSFYNNEISEKSEIFDDQFSVERPDGSNFTLKIRSTKLEDSAMYFCASSERVASETQYFGPGTRLLVL.

The V gene is TRBV10-3, the J gene TRBJ1-4; D ambiguous. CDR3 length: 12 residues. With 3 bases removed from V and 7 bases from J, the gap between germline ends came to 6 bases. Germline V CDR1 and CDR2: ENHRY, SYGVKD. CDR3 DNA sequence: TGTGCCATCAGTGATTTAGGTGAAAAACTGTTTTTT. This sequence encodes CAISDLGEKLFF.

As concerns this clonotype: A junction end diverges from the germline sequence, so it may reflect a read error. The chain employs TRBV7-2 and TRBJ2-7; weak D call: TRBD2 (6 bases). This CDR3 contains 15 residues. Per the germline V gene, CDR1 is SGHTA and CDR2 is FQGNSA. CDR3 protein: CAGSSYRGTAYEQYF. The CDR3 DNA sequence: TGTGCCGGCAGCTCATACCGGGGGACGGCCTACGAGCAGTACTTC.

This clonotype was seen repeatedly, ten times or more. The chain carries TRBV20-1 and TRBJ2-7, with a possible D match to TRBD2 (6 bases). The V end lost 0 bases, the J end lost 3 bases, and 15 bases lay between the germline ends. The CDR3 has 15 amino acids. CDR1 and CDR2 from the germline V gene are DFQATT and SNEGSKA (reference sequence). The CDR3 DNA reads TGCAGTGCTAGAGATGGGGCGGGGATGGGCTACGAGCAGTACTTC. Translating it yields CSARDGAGMGYEQYF.

This clonotype was picked up many times. A junction end diverges from the germline sequence, so it may reflect a read error. The chain employs TRBV5-1 and TRBJ2-5; perhaps TRBD2 as D (5 bases). This CDR3 spans 12 amino acids. Germline CDR1 and CDR2: SGHRS and YFSETQ. The CDR3 DNA reads as TGTGCCAGCAGTTTAGAGGGCGAGACCCAGTACTTC. Translated, it gives CASSLEGETQYF.

This sequence joins TRBV20-1 and TRBJ1-4; tentatively, D is TRBD1 (5 bases). The CDR3 contains 13 residues. Per the germline V gene, CDR1 is DFQATT and CDR2 is SNEGSKA (reference sequence). The V and J ends lost 0 bases and 8 bases respectively, with 10 bases between them. CDR3 sequence reads: CSARDDWGEKLFF. The CDR3, as DNA: TGCAGTGCTAGAGATGACTGGGGGGAAAAACTGTTTTTT.

The genes are TRBV20-1 and TRBJ1-5; 7 bases match TRBD1. The CDR3 sequence is 15 residues long. Germline trimming cut 2 bases from V and 3 bases from J; bases unmatched to any gene: 7. CDR1 DFQATT and CDR2 SNEGSKA come from the germline V gene (reference sequence). The chain's CDR3 is CSARPIGQVNQPQHF. As DNA, the CDR3 is TGCAGTGCTAGACCTATTGGACAGGTCAATCAGCCCCAGCATTTT.

This clonotype came up many times. The J gene is TRBJ1-1, the V gene TRBV20-1; perhaps TRBD1 as D (6 bases). CDR3 length equals 13 residues. Germline assignment: CDR1 DFQATT and CDR2 SNEGSKA (reference sequence). The V and J ends lost 5 bases and 1 base respectively, with 11 bases between them. CDR3 nucleotides: TGCAGTGCTCCCGGGGACAAGAACACTGAAGCTTTCTTT. Amino acids: CSAPGDKNTEAFF.

This clonotype has ten or more counts. The rearrangement uses TRBV28 and TRBJ1-1, with D hard to call. CDR1 is MDHEN and CDR2 is SYDVKM in the germline V gene. Deletions cut 2 bases from V and 0 bases from J, with 13 bases between. The CDR3 is 16 amino acids. Here the CDR3 DNA reads TGTGCCAGCAGTTTAAAGGCAGGTGTCATGAACACTGAAGCTTTCTTT. It specifies CASSLKAGVMNTEAFF.

V and J are TRBV4-1 and TRBJ2-7; D unclear. This CDR3 has 15 amino acids. Germline V gene data show CDR1 as MGHRA and CDR2 as YSYEKL. Between the trimmed V and J ends, which lost 0 bases and 0 bases, there was a span of 9 bases. This CDR3 is CASSQDRGDSYEQYF. The CDR3 DNA reads as TGCGCCAGCAGCCAAGACCGAGGCGACTCCTACGAGCAGTACTTC.

V is TRBV12-3 or TRBV12-4 and J is TRBJ2-1; maybe TRBD2 (6 bases). Trimming cost V 1 base and J 8 bases, with 9 bases left between them. There are 13 residues in the CDR3. CDR3 protein: CASSLVSGDEQFF. CDR3 nucleotide sequence: TGTGCCAGCAGTTTAGTTTCGGGGGATGAGCAGTTCTTC.

This clonotype has a handful of counts. The chain couples TRBV11-2 to TRBJ2-1; weak D call: TRBD2 (6 bases). Trimming removed 6 bases from V and 9 bases from J, with 21 bases in between. The CDR3 is 15 amino acids. CDR1 SGHAT and CDR2 FQNNGV come from the germline V gene. Here the CDR3 DNA reads TGTGCCAGCAGACCTACTAGCTTTCTTGGAGGTGAGCAGTTCTTC. It codes for CASRPTSFLGGEQFF.

V gene TRBV5-1 combines with J gene TRBJ2-2; 11 bases align to TRBD2. Germline assignment: CDR1 SGHRS and CDR2 YFSETQ. The ends lost 0 bases at V and 3 bases at J; junction bases unmatched: 1. This CDR3 has 16 residues. In nucleotides, the CDR3 is TGCGCCAGCAGCTTGGAACTAGCGGGAGACACCGGGGAGCTGTTTTTT. It specifies CASSLELAGDTGELFF.

V is TRBV19 and J is TRBJ2-6; 15 bases agree with TRBD2. The CDR3 sequence is 18 residues long. Germline CDR1 reads LNHDA; CDR2 reads SQIVND (reference sequence). With V trimmed by 7 bases and J by 4 bases, 8 bases remained unmatched. The CDR3 DNA reads as TGTGCCAGTAAGCTTGGACTAGCGGGGGGGCCGGGGGCCAACGTCCTGACTTTC. This gives the protein CASKLGLAGGPGANVLTF.

In its sample, this clonotype was seen many times. CDR3 coding DNA: TGTGCCAGCAGTGACTCGAGCGGGTCCCACAATGAGCAGTTCTTC. Translating it yields CASSDSSGSHNEQFF. This sequence joins TRBV6-4 and TRBJ2-1, with a tentative D call TRBD2 (6 bases). From germline, CDR1 is MRHNA and CDR2 SNTAGT. The CDR3 is made up of 15 amino acids. Trimming removed 0 bases from V and 5 bases from J, with 11 bases in between.

This clonotype occurred a few times. The chain has TRBV7-9 and TRBJ2-1; D unclear. The V gene lost 1 base and the J gene lost 1 base, with 8 bases spanning the gap. CDR3 length: 15 residues. The germline V gene encodes CDR1 SEHNR and CDR2 FQNEAQ (reference sequence). Here the CDR3 DNA reads TGTGCCAGCAGCTTAGGGGCGGCGTCCTACAATGAGCAGTTCTTC. Translating gives CASSLGAASYNEQFF. The full variable domain, in which reference TRBV7-9 and TRBJ2-1 provide the parts outside the CDR3, is DTGVSQNPRHKITKRGQNVTFRCDPISEHNRLYWYRQTLGQGPEFLTYFQNEAQLEKSRLLSDRFSAERPKGSFSTLEIQRTEQGDSAMYLCASSLGAASYNEQFFGPGTRLTVL.

This clonotype was observed many times. The chain employs TRBV28 and TRBJ2-3, with D possibly being TRBD1 (6 bases). V gave up 5 bases and J gave up 6 bases, with 15 bases separating them. CDR1 and CDR2 (germline): MDHEN, SYDVKM. This CDR3 contains 14 residues. In nucleotides, the CDR3 is TGTGCCAGCAGTCCCAAGCAGGGGCATGATACGCAGTATTTT. Protein: CASSPKQGHDTQYF.

There are many counts of this clonotype. The chain has TRBV28 and TRBJ1-5, with 7 bases that match TRBD1. V shed 3 bases, J shed 6 bases, and the junction held 8 bases outside the gene matches. Looked up from germline, CDR1 is MDHEN and CDR2 is SYDVKM. CDR3 length equals 15 residues. In nucleotides, the CDR3 is TGTGCCAGCAGTTTGCGTCAGGGGGAATTTCAGCCCCAGCATTTT. Its translation: CASSLRQGEFQPQHF.

V is TRBV7-2 and J is TRBJ1-4, with D unresolved. The V gene lost 5 bases and the J gene lost 8 bases, with 9 bases spanning the gap. Per germline, CDR1 SGHTA and CDR2 FQGNSA. The CDR3 runs 12 residues. The CDR3 region is CASSRAREKLFF. The CDR3 bases are TGTGCCAGCAGCCGTGCGAGGGAAAAACTGTTTTTT.

This clonotype was detected ten times or more. The rearrangement uses TRBV15 and TRBJ1-5, with a tentative D call TRBD1 (5 bases). CDR3 size: 14 residues. Per the germline V gene, CDR1 is LNHNV and CDR2 is YYDKDF (reference sequence). Trimming pared 0 bases from V and 6 bases from J, leaving 9 bases between. CDR3 sequence (DNA): TGTGCCACCAGCAGAGACAGGGTGAGTCAGCCCCAGCATTTT. The encoded protein is CATSRDRVSQPQHF.

The CDR3 DNA reads as TGCGCCAGCAGCTTGTCAGGGGCCGAAAAACTGTTTTTT. Amino acids: CASSLSGAEKLFF. This chain uses TRBV5-1 with TRBJ1-4, with a weak D call TRBD1 (6 bases). Germline assignment: CDR1 SGHRS and CDR2 YFSETQ. V was trimmed by 1 base and J by 8 bases, leaving 9 bases between them. The CDR3 has 13 residues. Together with reference TRBV5-1 and TRBJ1-4, the CDR3 gives the full variable domain: KAGVTQTPRYLIKTRGQQVTLSCSPISGHRSVSWYQQTPGQGLQFLFEYFSETQRNKGNFPGRFSGRQFSNSRSEMNVSTLELGDSALYLCASSLSGAEKLFFGSGTQLSVL.

This clonotype occurred a few times. V and J are TRBV4-1 and TRBJ2-3; the D gene is possibly TRBD1 (6 bases). Germline CDR1 is MGHRA and CDR2 is YSYEKL. Deletions cut 4 bases from V and 10 bases from J, with 15 bases between. This CDR3 has 13 residues. Written as DNA, the CDR3 is TGCGCCAGCAGCCTGCAGGGGAGTAACGCGCAGTATTTT. It specifies CASSLQGSNAQYF.

This clonotype appeared many times. This rearrangement joins TRBV2 to TRBJ2-7; perhaps TRBD1 as D (6 bases). The CDR3 runs 15 residues. The germline V gene encodes CDR1 SNHLY and CDR2 FYNNEI. V lost 4 bases and J lost 2, with 15 bases in between. Written as DNA, the CDR3 is TGTGCCAGCAGTGCCCAGCAGGGGCGTCCCTACGAGCAGTACTTC. Translating gives CASSAQQGRPYEQYF.

There are many counts of this clonotype. V gene TRBV9 combines with J gene TRBJ1-5; possible D gene TRBD1, 6 bases. V dropped 0 bases and J dropped 4 bases, with 8 bases sitting between them. This CDR3 is 14 amino acids long. Germline lookup yields CDR1 SGDLS and CDR2 YYNGEE. CDR3 region: CASSVGDTNQPQHF. Here the CDR3 DNA reads TGTGCCAGCAGCGTAGGGGACACAAATCAGCCCCAGCATTTT.

This clonotype was recorded many times. The chain employs TRBV12-3 or TRBV12-4 and TRBJ2-5; 9 bases align to TRBD1. The V gene end was trimmed by 6 bases and the J gene end by 10 bases; junction bases not matched to a gene: 12. The CDR3 extends over 14 amino acids. DNA for the CDR3: TGTGCCAGCAGACCAACAGGGGGCTTAGGAGACCAGTACTTC. Translation gives CASRPTGGLGDQYF.

This clonotype has ten or more counts. The rearrangement uses TRBV3-1 and TRBJ1-6, with D tentatively TRBD1 (6 bases). The germline V gene encodes CDR1 LGHDT and CDR2 YNNKEL (reference sequence). Trimming removed 5 bases at V and 7 bases at J, with 12 bases between. This CDR3 comprises 14 residues. The CDR3 is CASSGPGQNSPLHF. The CDR3 DNA reads as TGTGCCAGCAGCGGTCCCGGACAGAATTCACCCCTCCACTTT. The whole variable domain, remainder taken from reference TRBV3-1 and TRBJ1-6, is DTAVSQTPKYLVTQMGNDKSIKCEQNLGHDTMYWYKQDSKKFLKIMFSYNNKELIINETVPNRFSPKSPDKAHLNLHINSLELGDSAVYFCASSGPGQNSPLHFGNGTRLTVT.